The subject of this entry is one TCR beta chain. The antigen is undetermined. These data are taken from a study of identical twins. Study results and limitations: Out-of-frame alpha sequences shared by twins showed excess low generation probability.

With 4 bases removed from V and 4 bases from J, the gap between germline ends came to 14 bases. CDR3 length: 15 amino acids. cDNA carried unique molecular identifiers, and a universal primer site was added by template switching. Each CDR3 protein is one row after TCRdb ran MiXCR on the 5' RACE reads. The sample lists some 730,000 distinct CDR3 sequences; roughly 20% were seen once. Another study also made use of these data, one on T cells expressing NK-cell markers. That study reports: Whether expanded NKG2C+ T cell clones were HCMV-specific remained unclear.

This clonotype was sampled from a young woman in good health. Material: PBMCs. The chain combines TRBV12-3 or TRBV12-4 with TRBJ2-1; possible D gene TRBD1, 6 bases. The CDR3 region has the DNA TGTGCCAGCAGTTCCCGTCAGGGGATATACAATGAGCAGTTCTTC. As protein: CASSSRQGIYNEQFF.